The 3 T cell receptor beta chains reported below all come from one sample, sequenced in a study of shared clonotypes between healthy human individuals. Sequencing was performed with immunoSEQ multiplex PCR; in TCRdb, only in-frame clones are kept and a portion is missing. Of about 1.1 million clones in the sample, 70% to 85% were seen once. The specimen was memory CD4+ T cells from PBMCs. The subset was: CD45RA-negative fraction. These receptors were taken from a man aged 18 to 30 in good health. Some clones in this sample may be carry-over from other donors' samples.

This clone was recorded once. The V and J genes are TRBV5-4 and TRBJ2-7; D perhaps matches TRBD2 (5 bases). The CDR3 sequence is 15 residues long. V was shortened by 0 bases and J by 2 bases, with 12 bases between the two germline ends. Germline CDR1 SGHNT, CDR2 YYREEE (reference sequence). In DNA, the CDR3 is TGTGCCAGCAGCTTGGGGGCCCTCGGGACCTACGAGCAGTACTTC. It codes for CASSLGALGTYEQYF.

This chain joins TRBV7-8 and TRBJ1-1, with D uncertain. Looked up from germline, CDR1 is SGHVS and CDR2 is FQNEAQ. This CDR3 comprises 13 residues. V lost 0 bases and J lost 7, with 9 bases in between. Here the CDR3 DNA reads TGTGCCAGCAGCTTAGCGCTGACGGTTGAAGCTTTCTTT. Protein sequence: CASSLALTVEAFF.

This clone was seen more than once but under ten times. V gene TRBV5-1 combines with J gene TRBJ1-1, with TRBD1 as a possible D gene (5 bases). The CDR3 length is 16 residues. V lost 0 bases to trimming and J lost 0 bases, with 12 bases between them. Per germline, CDR1 SGHRS and CDR2 YFSETQ. The chain's CDR3 is CASSLEGRGLNTEAFF. The CDR3 DNA reads as TGCGCCAGCAGCTTGGAGGGTCGGGGCTTGAACACTGAAGCTTTCTTT.